The 9 T cell receptor beta chains presented below share a single source sample, sequenced in a study of radiation and T cells in renal cell carcinoma. Assay used: immunoSEQ multiplex PCR; TCRdb lists only in-frame clones, some missing. The sample holds under 65,000 clones, around 78% seen once. The time point is: baseline pretreatment blood. The treatment denotes: 15 Gy SBRT to primary tumor, nephrectomy 4 weeks later. The sequencing here drew on blood, taken from a patient whose treatment included radiotherapy and nephrectomy. These receptors were collected from a man aged 55-75 years with renal cell carcinoma.

The chain is built from TRBV29-1 and TRBJ2-3; 8 bases fit TRBD2. Germline V lookup: CDR1 SQVTM, CDR2 ANQGSEA. The V gene end was trimmed by 7 bases and the J gene end by 4 bases; junction bases not matched to a gene: 13. The CDR3 has 15 residues. The CDR3, as DNA: TGCAGCGCCCCCCGGGGTAGCGGGATTGCAGATACGCAGTATTTT. Residues: CSAPRGSGIADTQYF.

The gene calls are TRBV29-1 and TRBJ2-7; a weak D match, TRBD1 (9 bases). The CDR3 consists of 17 residues. CDR1 is SQVTM, CDR2 ANQGSEA, per germline. Between the trimmed V and J ends, which lost 3 bases and 0 bases, there was a span of 21 bases. Here the CDR3 DNA reads TGCAGCGTTGAGGCCGGGACTAGGGGACAGGGCTCCTACGAGCAGTACTTC. Its translation: CSVEAGTRGQGSYEQYF.

This chain links TRBV30 with TRBJ2-7; D uncertain. V lost 3 bases and J lost 2, with 14 bases in between. Germline V gene sequence: CDR1 GTSNPN, CDR2 SVGIG (reference sequence). CDR3 length equals 14 residues. In DNA, the CDR3 is TGTGCCTGGAGCCCTCCGGGCCCCACCTACGAGCAGTACGTC. Protein product: CAWSPPGPTYEQYV.

In its sample, this clone was seen once. The rearrangement uses TRBV6-1 and TRBJ1-1; the match to TRBD1 covers 8 bases. In germline, CDR1 is MNHNS, CDR2 SASEGT. V was pared by 6 bases and J by 1 base, with 7 bases of the junction left unmatched. The CDR3 sequence is 15 residues long. The CDR3 nucleotides are TGTGCCAGCAGGCGACAGGGGACGGCGAACACTGAAGCTTTCTTT. It codes for CASRRQGTANTEAFF.

This clone was observed a single time. This chain connects TRBV11-2 to TRBJ1-4, with a possible D match to TRBD1 (5 bases). Germline CDR1 and CDR2: SGHAT and FQNNGV. The CDR3 extends over 15 amino acids. The germline V and J ends were trimmed by 5 bases and 4 bases, with 14 bases remaining between them. The CDR3 sequence: CASSPRTRYNEKLFF. CDR3 nucleotide sequence: TGTGCCAGCAGCCCCCGGACACGATATAATGAAAAACTGTTTTTT.

The chain joins TRBV28 to TRBJ2-7, with D tentatively TRBD2 (7 bases). The V and J ends lost 6 bases and 0 bases respectively, with 15 bases between them. The CDR3 runs to 15 residues. CDR1 and CDR2 from the germline V gene are MDHEN and SYDVKM. CDR3 in DNA: TGTGCCAGCAGCCCGGGGGGAGGGGGCTCCTACGAGCAGTACTTC. Translating gives CASSPGGGGSYEQYF.

The chain carries TRBV7-9 and TRBJ1-1; the D gene is possibly TRBD1 (5 bases). The V end lost 4 bases, the J end lost 6 bases, and 18 bases lay between the germline ends. Germline V gene lookup returns CDR1 SEHNR and CDR2 FQNEAQ (reference sequence). CDR3 length: 15 amino acids. The DNA for the CDR3 is TGTGCCAGCAGCTCTTTGGGGGAACTCGCGTCTGAAGCTTTCTTT. Translation: CASSSLGELASEAFF. Drawing the rest from reference TRBV7-9 and TRBJ1-1, the complete variable domain is DTGVSQNPRHKITKRGQNVTFRCDPISEHNRLYWYRQTLGQGPEFLTYFQNEAQLEKSRLLSDRFSAERPKGSFSTLEIQRTEQGDSAMYLCASSSLGELASEAFFGQGTRLTVV.

This chain uses TRBV30 with TRBJ2-1; 7 nucleotides align to TRBD2. V shed 4 bases, J shed 1 base, and the junction held 4 bases outside the gene matches. The V gene's germline CDR1 is GTSNPN and CDR2 SVGIG (reference sequence). This CDR3 has 14 residues. CDR3 in amino acids: CAWIRTSSYNEQFF. Written as DNA, the CDR3 is TGTGCCTGGATTCGGACTAGTTCCTACAATGAGCAGTTCTTC.

The J gene is TRBJ1-2, the V gene TRBV5-1; 8 bases fit TRBD1. CDR1 SGHRS and CDR2 YFSETQ come from the germline V gene. This CDR3 contains 13 residues. Unmatched junction bases numbered 5, after V lost 6 bases and J lost 4 bases. The CDR3 sequence is CASTTGEGYGYTF. The CDR3 DNA reads as TGCGCCAGCACGACAGGGGAGGGCTATGGCTACACCTTC.